These T cell receptor beta chains were read from a single sample in a study of T cells in Graves' hyperthyroidism and ophthalmopathy. TCRdb re-analysed the multiplex PCR reads in MiXCR, keeping a single row per CDR3 protein. There are a few hundred thousand distinct CDR3 sequences in the sample; 40% to 55% occur only once, and approximately 7.5% lies in the top ten. The sequencing input was peripheral blood or thyroid tissue (not recorded which). The receptor set was obtained from a young woman with Graves' hyperthyroidism. Both conserved end residues are part of each CDR3. The D gene is left open where the match is weak. Some rows mark clone size as missing; the rest say once, few, many or name a class of expanded clone.

v_call: TRBV25-1
d_call: TRBD1
clone_size: .
j_call: TRBJ1-4
cdr3_aa: CASSLRGGEKLFF
cdr3_nt: TGTGCCAGCAGTCTCAGGGGGGGTGAAAAACTGTTTTTT

v_call: TRBV7-3
d_call: TRBD1
clone_size: few
j_call: TRBJ1-3
cdr3_aa: CASSLGQGTNTIYF
cdr3_nt: TGTGCCAGCAGCTTAGGACAGGGAACGAACACCATATATTTT

v_call: TRBV12-3/TRBV12-4
d_call: .
clone_size: .
j_call: TRBJ2-2
cdr3_aa: CASSPPRDSPREDTGELFF
cdr3_nt: TGTGCCAGCAGTCCCCCCCGGGACTCCCCACGTGAGGACACCGGGGAGCTGTTTTTT

v_call: TRBV24-1
d_call: .
clone_size: many
j_call: TRBJ2-7
cdr3_aa: CATSDAGIPYEQYF
cdr3_nt: TGTGCCACCAGTGACGCCGGGATTCCTTACGAGCAGTACTTC

v_call: TRBV2
d_call: .
clone_size: .
j_call: TRBJ1-2
cdr3_aa: CASSEEESQGGYTF
cdr3_nt: TGTGCCAGCAGTGAAGAGGAAAGCCAAGGAGGCTACACCTTC

v_call: TRBV2
d_call: TRBD2
clone_size: .
j_call: TRBJ2-2
cdr3_aa: CASSEAAGAGQGELFF
cdr3_nt: TGTGCCAGCAGTGAAGCAGCGGGAGCGGGCCAGGGGGAGCTGTTTTTT

v_call: TRBV7-3
d_call: TRBD2
clone_size: .
j_call: TRBJ2-2
cdr3_aa: CASSLMGGSSDEQSF
cdr3_nt: TGTGCCAGCAGCTTAATGGGCGGGAGTAGCGATGAGCAGTCTTTT

v_call: TRBV9
d_call: .
clone_size: many
j_call: TRBJ2-2
cdr3_aa: CASSVEGRGGTGELFF
cdr3_nt: TGTGCCAGCAGCGTAGAAGGCAGGGGAGGAACCGGGGAGCTGTTTTTT

v_call: TRBV4-1
d_call: .
clone_size: .
j_call: TRBJ1-6
cdr3_aa: CASSQGPVGSIDSPLHF
cdr3_nt: TGCGCCAGCAGCCAGGGCCCGGTGGGTAGTATTGATTCACCCCTCCACTTT

v_call: TRBV24-1
d_call: TRBD2
clone_size: few
j_call: TRBJ2-5
cdr3_aa: CATSDQGTSGRRWETQYF
cdr3_nt: TGTGCCACCAGTGACCAGGGGACTAGCGGGAGAAGGTGGGAGACCCAGTACTTC

v_call: TRBV3-1
d_call: .
clone_size: many
j_call: TRBJ1-5
cdr3_aa: CASSRTITNQPQHF
cdr3_nt: TGTGCCAGCAGCCGAACGATAACCAATCAGCCCCAGCATTTT

v_call: TRBV7-9
d_call: TRBD2
clone_size: .
j_call: TRBJ2-7
cdr3_aa: CASSDASGGQYF
cdr3_nt: TGTGCCAGCAGCGACGCCTCGGGAGGGCAGTACTTC

v_call: TRBV20-1
d_call: .
clone_size: many
j_call: TRBJ1-1
cdr3_aa: CSARSGNTEAFF
cdr3_nt: TGCAGTGCTAGATCAGGGAACACTGAAGCTTTCTTT

v_call: TRBV11-2
d_call: TRBD1
clone_size: .
j_call: TRBJ1-1
cdr3_aa: CASSFGDRGTEAFF
cdr3_nt: TGTGCCAGCAGCTTTGGGGACAGGGGAACTGAAGCTTTCTTT

v_call: TRBV2
d_call: TRBD1
clone_size: once
j_call: TRBJ2-1
cdr3_aa: CASRSRGSSYNEQFF
cdr3_nt: TGTGCCAGCAGGAGCAGGGGGAGCTCCTACAATGAGCAGTTCTTC

v_call: TRBV10-2
d_call: TRBD1
clone_size: .
j_call: TRBJ1-2
cdr3_aa: CASSESTGKAYGYTF
cdr3_nt: TGCGCCAGCAGTGAGTCGACAGGGAAGGCCTATGGCTACACCTTC

v_call: TRBV7-9
d_call: .
clone_size: .
j_call: TRBJ2-3
cdr3_aa: CASSRRGVTDTQYF
cdr3_nt: TGTGCCAGCAGCCGGCGGGGTGTTACAGATACGCAGTATTTT

v_call: TRBV7-8
d_call: TRBD1
clone_size: few
j_call: TRBJ2-1
cdr3_aa: CASSQDRKNEQFF
cdr3_nt: TGTGCCAGCAGCCAGGACAGGAAAAATGAGCAGTTCTTC

v_call: TRBV18
d_call: TRBD1
clone_size: many
j_call: TRBJ1-6
cdr3_aa: CASSVRDSTDSPLHF
cdr3_nt: TGTGCCAGCTCAGTCCGGGACAGTACGGATTCACCCCTCCACTTT

v_call: TRBV11-2
d_call: .
clone_size: .
j_call: TRBJ2-5
cdr3_aa: CASSKTGGEEETQYF
cdr3_nt: TGTGCCAGCAGCAAAACAGGGGGGGAGGAAGAGACCCAGTACTTC

v_call: TRBV4-1
d_call: .
clone_size: .
j_call: TRBJ1-3
cdr3_aa: CASSQSRGFGSTIYF
cdr3_nt: TGCGCCAGCAGCCAATCTAGGGGATTCGGAAGCACCATATATTTT

v_call: TRBV10-3
d_call: TRBD1
clone_size: .
j_call: TRBJ1-6
cdr3_aa: CAVGQGDPPLHF
cdr3_nt: TGTGCCGTCGGACAGGGAGATCCACCCCTCCACTTT

v_call: TRBV9
d_call: .
clone_size: .
j_call: TRBJ2-6
cdr3_aa: CASSFYRDWANVLTF
cdr3_nt: TGTGCCAGCAGCTTCTACCGGGACTGGGCCAACGTCCTGACTTTC

v_call: TRBV4-1
d_call: .
clone_size: .
j_call: TRBJ1-1
cdr3_aa: CASSQDGQEAFF
cdr3_nt: TGCGCCAGCAGCCAAGATGGACAAGAAGCTTTCTTT

v_call: TRBV5-1
d_call: TRBD2
clone_size: .
j_call: TRBJ2-3
cdr3_aa: CASSLGRAVTDTQYF
cdr3_nt: TGCGCCAGCAGCTTAGGGAGGGCCGTCACAGATACGCAGTATTTT